The source of this T cell receptor (beta chain) is a study of OX40 agonist ivuxolimab in advanced cancers. For the study in its entirety: Ivuxolimab, which targeted the costimulatory receptor OX40 (CD134), was an agonistic, fully human IgG2 monoclonal antibody. Intravenous ivuxolimab was administered to patients every 2 weeks at six dose levels: 0.01, 0.1, 0.3, 1.5, 3 and 10 mg/kg. Of the roughly 54 dose-escalation patients, hepatocellular carcinoma was present in around 19, melanoma in about 15, renal cell carcinoma in 9 and head and neck cancer in 9. In the dose-escalation cohort, more than 80% of patients were male, and the mean age was 60 years with a range of roughly 23 to 90. Patients were allowed to have had prior anti-PD-1, anti-PD-L1 or anti-CTLA-4 therapy, and 40% of the dose-escalation patients had previously received checkpoint inhibitors. Partial responses occurred in three dose-escalation patients, of whom one had hepatocellular carcinoma and two had cutaneous melanoma. The point of sequencing TCRbeta in the periphery was to test whether ivuxolimab changed TCR sequence diversity and drove clonal T-cell expansion. The monotherapy dose-escalation portion (N = 52 patients) of the phase I ivuxolimab trial is reported in the paper. Results and caveats for the whole study, not just this receptor: The antigen specificity of the clonally expanded peripheral T cells was not determined. Clonal expansion of both CD4+ and CD8+ blood T cells was observed from baseline to week 6 at doses 0.1 to 3.0 mg/kg. After ivuxolimab, expanded clones were on average more numerous among CD8+ T cells than among CD4+ T cells. Partial responders in the 0.1-3.0 mg/kg groups had among the lowest normalized peripheral clonal expansion, especially among CD8+ T cells. Low levels of normalized T-cell clonal expansion were also seen in some patients who did not respond.

The trial excluded patients who had a history of autoimmune disease or were on systemic immunosuppression. Peripheral blood for TCR sequencing was collected from all dose cohorts at baseline, on cycle 4 day 1, and on cycle 7 day 1. The samples were taken from a phase I, first-in-human, multicenter, open-label dose-escalation trial of ivuxolimab. Adults with locally advanced or metastatic melanoma, renal cell, hepatocellular, or head and neck squamous cell carcinoma were enrolled in the trial. Before TCR sequencing, CD4+ T cells and CD8+ T cells were sorted from peripheral blood as separate populations. To sequence the TCRbeta CDR3 region, genomic DNA was isolated from the sorted cells. The immunoSEQ Assay was used for sequencing of TCRbeta CDR3 regions. TCRdb stores this immuneACCESS table with in-frame sequences only. Part of the clones is absent; in the studies checked, under half of the shortfall reflects unresolved V genes, and no reason is known for the rest. This sample gives under 100,000 clones in total; 88% of them show up just once. Around 0.78% of the sample is in the top ten clones.

For this clone: Its antigen is still unknown. It has no much larger one-base neighbor in the sample; base qualities were not kept.

In the germline V gene, CDR1 corresponds to SGHRS and CDR2 to YFSETQ. The CDR3 numbers 15 residues from cysteine through phenylalanine. Only the CDR3 portion is preserved as DNA: 45 bases, with reading frame beginning at the first base. V and J lose 0 bases and 2 bases, and a span of 12 bases separates them. The sample in question was CD4+ or CD8+ T cells sorted from blood, obtained in a trial of the OX40 agonist ivuxolimab. The rearrangement combines TRBV5-1 with TRBJ2-7, with TRBD1 perhaps the D gene, on 6 matching bases. The TCR comes from an adult with an advanced solid tumor such as melanoma, head and neck, liver or kidney cancer. The CDR3 amino acid sequence is: CASSLVQGRTYEQYF. The sequence in DNA is TGCGCCAGCAGCTTGGTTCAGGGGCGTACCTACGAGCAGTACTTC.